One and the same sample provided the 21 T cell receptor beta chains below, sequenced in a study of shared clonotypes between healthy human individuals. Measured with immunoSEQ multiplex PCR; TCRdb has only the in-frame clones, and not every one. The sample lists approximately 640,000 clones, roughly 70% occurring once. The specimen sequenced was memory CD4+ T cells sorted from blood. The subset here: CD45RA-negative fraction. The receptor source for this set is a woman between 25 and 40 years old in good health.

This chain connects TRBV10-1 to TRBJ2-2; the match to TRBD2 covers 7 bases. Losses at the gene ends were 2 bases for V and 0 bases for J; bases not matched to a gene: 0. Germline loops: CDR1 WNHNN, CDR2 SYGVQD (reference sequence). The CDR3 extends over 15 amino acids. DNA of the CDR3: TGCGCCAGCAGTGAGGGGGGGGCGAACACCGGGGAGCTGTTTTTT. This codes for CASSEGGANTGELFF.

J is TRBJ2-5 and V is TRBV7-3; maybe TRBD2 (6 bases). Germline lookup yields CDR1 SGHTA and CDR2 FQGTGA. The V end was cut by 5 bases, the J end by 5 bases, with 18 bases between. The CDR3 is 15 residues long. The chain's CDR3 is CASSPSGRAGETQYF. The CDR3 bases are TGTGCCAGCAGCCCGTCGGGCAGGGCGGGGGAGACCCAGTACTTC.

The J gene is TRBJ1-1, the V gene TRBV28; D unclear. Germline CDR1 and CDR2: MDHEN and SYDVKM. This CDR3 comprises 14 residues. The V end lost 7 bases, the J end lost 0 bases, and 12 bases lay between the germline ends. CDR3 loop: CASNPGRMNTEAFF. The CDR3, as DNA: TGTGCCAGCAACCCCGGACGGATGAACACTGAAGCTTTCTTT.

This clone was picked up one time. Written as DNA, the CDR3 is TGTGCCAGCTCCGCCGGGACTAGCGGGCCATTGAGCTCCTACGAGCAGTACTTC. This translates into CASSAGTSGPLSSYEQYF. This chain links TRBV18 with TRBJ2-7; TRBD2 matches 12 bases. The trim removed 6 bases at V and 0 bases at J, leaving 12 bases unmatched. This CDR3 has 18 amino acids. Germline V gives CDR1 KGHSH, CDR2 LQKENI.

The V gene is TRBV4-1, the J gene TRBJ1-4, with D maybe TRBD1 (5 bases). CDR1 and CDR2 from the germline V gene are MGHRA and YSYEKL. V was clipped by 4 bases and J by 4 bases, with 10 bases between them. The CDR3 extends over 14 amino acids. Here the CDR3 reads CASSRGRINEKLFF. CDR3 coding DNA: TGCGCCAGCAGCCGGGGACGGATTAATGAAAAACTGTTTTTT.

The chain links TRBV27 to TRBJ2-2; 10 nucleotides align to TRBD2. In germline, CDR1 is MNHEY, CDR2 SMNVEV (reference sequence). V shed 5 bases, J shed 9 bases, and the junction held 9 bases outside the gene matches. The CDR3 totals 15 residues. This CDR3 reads CASSPSQLAGRELFF. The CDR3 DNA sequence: TGTGCCAGCAGTCCATCCCAACTAGCGGGACGGGAGCTGTTTTTT.

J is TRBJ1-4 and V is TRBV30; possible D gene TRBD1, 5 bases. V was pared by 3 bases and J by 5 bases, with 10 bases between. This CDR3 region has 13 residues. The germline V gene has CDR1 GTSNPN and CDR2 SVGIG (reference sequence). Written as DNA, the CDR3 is TGTGCCTGGAGAGGCAGGGCGAATGAAAAACTGTTTTTT. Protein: CAWRGRANEKLFF.

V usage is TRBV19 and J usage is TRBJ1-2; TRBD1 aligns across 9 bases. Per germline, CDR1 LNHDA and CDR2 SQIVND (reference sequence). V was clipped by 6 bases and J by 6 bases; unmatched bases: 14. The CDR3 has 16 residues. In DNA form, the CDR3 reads TGTGCCAGTAGCTATAGGGGACAGGGAACACCTAATGGCTACACCTTC. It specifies CASSYRGQGTPNGYTF.

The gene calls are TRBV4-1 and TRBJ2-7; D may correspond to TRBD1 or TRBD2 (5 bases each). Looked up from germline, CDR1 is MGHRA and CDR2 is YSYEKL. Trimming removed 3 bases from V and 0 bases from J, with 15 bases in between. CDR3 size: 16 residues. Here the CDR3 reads CASSHGTGTSSYEQYF. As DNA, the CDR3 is TGCGCCAGCAGCCATGGAACCGGGACGAGCTCCTACGAGCAGTACTTC.

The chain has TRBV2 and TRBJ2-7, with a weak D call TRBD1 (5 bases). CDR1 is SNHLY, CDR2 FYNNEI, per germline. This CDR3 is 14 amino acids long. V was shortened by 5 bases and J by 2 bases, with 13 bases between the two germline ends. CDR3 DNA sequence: TGTGCCAGCAGTCAGGACAAAGCCACCTACGAGCAGTACTTC. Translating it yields CASSQDKATYEQYF.

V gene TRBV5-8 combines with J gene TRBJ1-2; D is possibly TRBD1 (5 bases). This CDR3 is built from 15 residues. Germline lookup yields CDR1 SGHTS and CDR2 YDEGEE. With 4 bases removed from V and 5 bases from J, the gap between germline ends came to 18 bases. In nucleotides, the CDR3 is TGTGCCAGCAGCCCCTGGGGCAGCGATCCTTATGGCTACACCTTC. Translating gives CASSPWGSDPYGYTF.

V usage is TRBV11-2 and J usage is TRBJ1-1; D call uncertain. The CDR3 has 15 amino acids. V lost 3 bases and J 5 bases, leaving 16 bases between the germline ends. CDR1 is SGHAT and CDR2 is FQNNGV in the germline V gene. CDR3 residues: CASSFFFVGWTEAFF. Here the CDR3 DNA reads TGTGCCAGCAGCTTCTTTTTTGTAGGGTGGACTGAAGCTTTCTTT.

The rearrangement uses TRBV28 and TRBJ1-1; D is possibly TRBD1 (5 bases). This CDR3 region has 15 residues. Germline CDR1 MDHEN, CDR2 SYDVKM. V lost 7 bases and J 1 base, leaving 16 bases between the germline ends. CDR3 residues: CASTPLGGENTEAFF. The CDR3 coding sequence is TGTGCCAGCACTCCCCTCGGAGGGGAGAACACTGAAGCTTTCTTT.

DNA of the CDR3: TGTGCCAGCAGCCGACGACTAGCGGGAGGTTTCCAAGAGACCCAGTACTTC. Protein: CASSRRLAGGFQETQYF. The chain carries TRBV13 and TRBJ2-5; 13 bases fit TRBD2. J gave up 1 base and V 5 bases, and 7 bases lay outside the gene matches. CDR1 and CDR2 from the germline V gene are PRHDT and FYEKMQ (reference sequence). The CDR3 sequence is 17 residues long. The full variable domain, completed using reference TRBV13 and TRBJ2-5, is AAGVIQSPRHLIKEKRETATLKCYPIPRHDTVYWYQQGPGQDPQFLISFYEKMQSDKGSIPDRFSAQQFSDYHSELNMSSLELGDSALYFCASSRRLAGGFQETQYFGPGTRLLVL.

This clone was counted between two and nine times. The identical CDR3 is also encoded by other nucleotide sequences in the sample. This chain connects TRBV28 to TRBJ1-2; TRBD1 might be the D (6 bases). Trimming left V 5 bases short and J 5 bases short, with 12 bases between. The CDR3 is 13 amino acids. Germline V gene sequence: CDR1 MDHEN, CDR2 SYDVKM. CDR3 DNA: TGTGCCAGCAGTCCAGGGACATCATATGGCTACACCTTC. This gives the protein CASSPGTSYGYTF.

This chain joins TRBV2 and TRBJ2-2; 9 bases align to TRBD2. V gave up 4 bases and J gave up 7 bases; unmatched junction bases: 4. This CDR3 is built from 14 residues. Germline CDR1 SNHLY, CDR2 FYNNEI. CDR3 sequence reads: CASSVGSGGGELFF. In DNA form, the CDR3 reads TGTGCCAGCAGTGTGGGTAGCGGGGGCGGGGAGCTGTTTTTT.

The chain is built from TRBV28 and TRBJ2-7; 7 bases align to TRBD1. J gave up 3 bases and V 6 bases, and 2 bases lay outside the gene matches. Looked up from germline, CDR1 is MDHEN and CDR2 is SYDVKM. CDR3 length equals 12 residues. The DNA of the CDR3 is TGTGCCAGCAGGACAGGGCTCTACGAGCAGTACTTC. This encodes CASRTGLYEQYF.

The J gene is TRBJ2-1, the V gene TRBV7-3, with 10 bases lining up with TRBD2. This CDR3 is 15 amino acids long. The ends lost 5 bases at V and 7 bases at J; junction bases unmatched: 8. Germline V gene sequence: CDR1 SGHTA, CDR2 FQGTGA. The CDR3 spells CASSPGIAGGNEQFF. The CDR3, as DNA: TGTGCCAGCAGCCCCGGTATAGCGGGGGGTAATGAGCAGTTCTTC.

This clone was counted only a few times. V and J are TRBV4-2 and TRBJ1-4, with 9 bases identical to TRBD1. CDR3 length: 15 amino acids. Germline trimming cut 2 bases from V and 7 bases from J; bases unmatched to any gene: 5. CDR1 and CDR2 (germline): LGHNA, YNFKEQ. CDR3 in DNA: TGTGCCAGCAGCCAATTACAGGGGGCGGGTGAAAAACTGTTTTTT. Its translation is CASSQLQGAGEKLFF.

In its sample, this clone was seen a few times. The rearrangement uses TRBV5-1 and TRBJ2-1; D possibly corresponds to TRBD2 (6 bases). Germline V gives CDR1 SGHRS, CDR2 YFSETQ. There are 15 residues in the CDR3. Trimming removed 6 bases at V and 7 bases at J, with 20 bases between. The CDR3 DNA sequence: TGCGCCAGCAATACCCAACCCACTAGCAGAAATGAGCAGTTCTTC. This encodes CASNTQPTSRNEQFF. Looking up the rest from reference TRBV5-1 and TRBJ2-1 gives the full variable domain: KAGVTQTPRYLIKTRGQQVTLSCSPISGHRSVSWYQQTPGQGLQFLFEYFSETQRNKGNFPGRFSGRQFSNSRSEMNVSTLELGDSALYLCASNTQPTSRNEQFFGPGTRLTVL.

The CDR3, as DNA: TGTGCCAGCACCGCCCACTGGGGACAGGGGTATGGCTACACCTTC. Translated: CASTAHWGQGYGYTF. The chain carries TRBV2 and TRBJ1-2; 10 positions agree with TRBD1. The V segment lost 7 bases and the J segment 5 bases; nucleotides outside the gene matches: 10. The CDR3 totals 15 residues. Per the germline V gene, CDR1 is SNHLY and CDR2 is FYNNEI.